A selection of T cell receptor beta chains follows, all from one sample in a study of T cell changes during pregnancy in multiple sclerosis. Sequencing used immunoSEQ multiplex PCR; TCRdb keeps in-frame clones, though not all of them. The sample shows around 40,000 clones, 75% to 95% of them seen only once. Sequencing used CD4+ T cells from peripheral blood mononuclear cells, obtained in the first trimester of pregnancy. All receptors come from a female donor in good health, enrolled as a control in a pregnancy study. The CDR3 runs from the conserved cysteine through the conserved F or W. D genes are given only for firm matches. Clone sizes are given selectively: once, few, many, or a class where the clone is expanded.

TRBJ2-3 TRBD2 TRBV6-4 - TGTGCCAGCAGTTCCGGACTAGCCACAGATACGCAGTATTTT CASSSGLATDTQYF
TRBJ1-1 - TRBV18 - TGTGCCAGCTCACCAAACAGAGCGGACACTGAAGCTTTCTTT CASSPNRADTEAFF
TRBJ1-5 - TRBV6-4 few TGTGCCAGCAGTGACGCGGGCCTGGCGGCGCAGCCCCAGCATTTT CASSDAGLAAQPQHF
TRBJ1-6 TRBD1 TRBV23-1 once TGCGCCAGCAGTCAATCTGAATGGGGACAGGGAAATTCACCCCTCCACTTT CASSQSEWGQGNSPLHF
TRBJ2-7 - TRBV7-2 - TGTGCCAGCACGCTTAGGGGTTCCTACGAGCAGTACTTC CASTLRGSYEQYF
TRBJ1-1 - TRBV28 - TGTGCCAGCAGTCCTGGGGGGGCGGGGAACACTGAAGCTTTCTTT CASSPGGAGNTEAFF
TRBJ1-5 - TRBV15 - TGTGCCACCAGCAGAGATCTGGGCACTTTCTCGTCCCAGCATTTT CATSRDLGTFSSQHF
TRBJ2-5 - TRBV5-8 - TGTGCCAGCAGCTTGGTGCAGGGGAAAGGGGAGACCCAGTACTTC CASSLVQGKGETQYF
TRBJ2-5 TRBD1 TRBV4-1 - TGCGCCAGCAGCCAAGGGACAGGGACGGGGGAGACCCAGTACTTC CASSQGTGTGETQYF
TRBJ1-5 TRBD1 TRBV7-2 - TGTGCCAGCAGCTTAGCGGGACAGGGATTAGTTCAGCCCCAGCATTTT CASSLAGQGLVQPQHF
TRBJ2-6 TRBD2 TRBV14 - TGTGCCAGCAGCCAGCCGGGACTAAAAAGCTCTGGGGCCAACGTCCTGACTTTC CASSQPGLKSSGANVLTF
TRBJ1-4 - TRBV27 - TGTGCCAGCAGTCGTGGGCCCTTTGAAAAACTGTTTTTT CASSRGPFEKLFF
TRBJ1-4 TRBD1 TRBV25-1 - TGTGCCAGCAGAATCTCAGGGGGGAAGAGTGAAAAACTGTTTTTT CASRISGGKSEKLFF
TRBJ1-4 TRBD1 TRBV27 once TGTGCCAGCAGTCCCCGGGTAGGCAGGGGGAACGAAAAACTGTTTTTT CASSPRVGRGNEKLFF
TRBJ2-2 TRBD1 TRBV9 - TGTGCCAGCAGCGAGGGGGCGGTGGCGAACACCGGGGAGCTGTTTTTT CASSEGAVANTGELFF
TRBJ2-1 TRBD1 TRBV18 - TGTGCCAGCTCTCACCAAGGCCCGACAGGGGCGTCGAACAATGAGCAGTTCTTC CASSHQGPTGASNNEQFF
TRBJ2-5 - TRBV20-1 - TGCAGTGCCAAGAGCGGGGAGACCCAGTACTTC CSAKSGETQYF
TRBJ2-5 TRBD2 TRBV19 - TGTGCCAGTAGTATGTCGACTAGCGGGGGGCGGAAGACCCAGTACTTC CASSMSTSGGRKTQYF
TRBJ2-3 - TRBV7-9 - TGTGCCAGCAGGTTGAGTGGGGCGGGCACAGATACGCAGTATTTT CASRLSGAGTDTQYF
TRBJ2-1 TRBD1 TRBV7-3 - TGTGCCAGCAGCCTGACAGGGGGGCACTACAATGAGCAGTTCTTC CASSLTGGHYNEQFF
TRBJ2-5 TRBD2 TRBV7-3 - TGTGCCAGCAGCACCGGGGGGGAGACCCAGTACTTC CASSTGGETQYF
TRBJ1-1 - TRBV7-9 - TGTGCCAGCAGCCCCTCGGGGGGCACCCCTGAAGCTTTCTTT CASSPSGGTPEAFF
TRBJ1-2 TRBD1 TRBV6-6 - TGTGCCAGCAGGGGGACAGGGGGCAGATATGGCTACACCTTC CASRGTGGRYGYTF
TRBJ2-7 - TRBV11-1 - TGTGCCAGCAGCCGAGACTACGAGCAGTACTTC CASSRDYEQYF
TRBJ1-2 - TRBV30 - TGTGCCTGGAAGTGGGGTCCAGGACTTTATGGCTACACCTTC CAWKWGPGLYGYTF
TRBJ1-2 - TRBV5-1 - TGCGCCAGCAGCGCTGACTTGGACTATGGCTACACCTTC CASSADLDYGYTF
TRBJ1-4 TRBD1 TRBV4-1 - TGCGCCAGCAGCGAAAGGGACAGACCAACTAATGAAAAACTGTTTTTT CASSERDRPTNEKLFF
TRBJ2-3 - TRBV9 - TGTGCCAGCAGTCGACGGAGCTGGAAAGATACGCAGTATTTT CASSRRSWKDTQYF
TRBJ1-6 - TRBV6-1 - TGTGCCAGCAGTGAACAGGAAAATTCACCCCTCCACTTT CASSEQENSPLHF
TRBJ1-1 TRBD1 TRBV6-4 - TGTGCCAGCAGTGACACAGACAGGGGGGCTGAAGCTTTCTTT CASSDTDRGAEAFF
TRBJ2-3 TRBD2 TRBV11-2 - TGTGCCAGCAGCTCGGGACTAGCGAGGGTTACAGATACGCAGTATTTT CASSSGLARVTDTQYF
TRBJ1-3 - TRBV28 - TGTGCCAGCAGTTTATACCAGGGGGGAAACACCATATATTTT CASSLYQGGNTIYF
TRBJ2-2 - TRBV5-6 - TGTGCCAGCAGCTTGTCCCCCGGTGGTCTCACCGGGGAGCTGTTTTTT CASSLSPGGLTGELFF
TRBJ2-3 - TRBV5-4 - TGTACTTATGGGGGGAAGAGCACAGATACGCAGTATTTT CTYGGKSTDTQYF
TRBJ2-1 TRBD1 TRBV20-1 - TGCAGTGCTAGTAGGGGGCCCCAGTTCTTC CSASRGPQFF
TRBJ2-1 TRBD2 TRBV7-8 once TGTGCCAGCAGACTAGCGGGGACCTACAATGAGCAGTTCTTC CASRLAGTYNEQFF
TRBJ2-1 - TRBV7-3 - TGTGCCAGCAGCCAGGGGCGGGGGTCCTACAATGAGCAGTTCTTC CASSQGRGSYNEQFF
TRBJ2-5 - TRBV5-1 - TGCGCCAGCAGCCCTCTAGGTGGTGCCCAAGAGACCCAGTACTTC CASSPLGGAQETQYF
TRBJ2-3 TRBD1 TRBV30 - TGTGCCTGGGAGGTGCAGGGGGGCACAGATACGCAGTATTTT CAWEVQGGTDTQYF
TRBJ1-2 TRBD1 TRBV2 - TGTGCCAGCAAAATGTTGAAGGGGGCGCAGGCTGGCTACACCTTC CASKMLKGAQAGYTF
TRBJ1-5 - TRBV4-1 - TGCGCCAGCAGCCAAGAAGGAGGCAATCAGCCCCAGCATTTT CASSQEGGNQPQHF
TRBJ1-4 TRBD1 TRBV18 - TGTGCCAGCTCACCCGACAGGGGCCCGGGGGAAAAACTGTTTTTT CASSPDRGPGEKLFF
TRBJ2-6 - TRBV27 - TGTGCCAGCAGTTTAAGGCAGGGCTATGGGGCCAACGTCCTGACTTTC CASSLRQGYGANVLTF
TRBJ1-2 TRBD1 TRBV2 - TGTGCCACCCCGCTACGAAGACAGGGGAAGAACTATGGCTACACCTTC CATPLRRQGKNYGYTF
TRBJ1-4 - TRBV7-9 - TGTGCCAGCAGCTTAGGACAAGCCGTTAATGAAAAACTGTTTTTT CASSLGQAVNEKLFF
TRBJ1-2 - TRBV30 - TGTGCCTGGAGTCGGGAGCACTGGTATGGCTACACCTTC CAWSREHWYGYTF
TRBJ1-2 TRBD1 TRBV29-1 once TGCAGCTCCGAAACCCAGGGGGCCACGGGCTACACCTTC CSSETQGATGYTF
TRBJ1-5 - TRBV10-3 - TGTGCCATCAGTGGGACAGAATTTCAGCCCCAGCATTTT CAISGTEFQPQHF
TRBJ2-7 - TRBV2 - TGTGCCAGCAGTGGGGACTTCTACGAGCAGTACTTC CASSGDFYEQYF